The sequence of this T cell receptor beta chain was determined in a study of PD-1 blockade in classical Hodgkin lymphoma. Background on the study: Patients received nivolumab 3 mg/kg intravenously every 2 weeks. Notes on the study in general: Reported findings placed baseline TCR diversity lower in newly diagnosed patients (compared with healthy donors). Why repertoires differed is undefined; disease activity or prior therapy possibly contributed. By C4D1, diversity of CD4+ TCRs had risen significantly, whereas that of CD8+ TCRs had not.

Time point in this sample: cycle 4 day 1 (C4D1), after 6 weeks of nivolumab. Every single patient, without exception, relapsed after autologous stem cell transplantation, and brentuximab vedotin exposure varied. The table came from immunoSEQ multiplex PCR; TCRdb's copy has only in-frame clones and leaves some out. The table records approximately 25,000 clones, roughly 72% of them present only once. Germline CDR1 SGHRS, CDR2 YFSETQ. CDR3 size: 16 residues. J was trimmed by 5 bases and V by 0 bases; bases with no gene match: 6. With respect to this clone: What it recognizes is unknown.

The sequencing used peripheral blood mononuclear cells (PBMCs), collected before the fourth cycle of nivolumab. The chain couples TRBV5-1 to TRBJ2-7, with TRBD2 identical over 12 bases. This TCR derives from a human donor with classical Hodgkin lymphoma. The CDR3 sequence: CASSLGGLAGGNEQYF. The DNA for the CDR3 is TGCGCCAGCAGCTTGGGGGGGCTAGCGGGAGGGAACGAGCAGTACTTC. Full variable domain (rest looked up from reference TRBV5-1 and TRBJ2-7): KAGVTQTPRYLIKTRGQQVTLSCSPISGHRSVSWYQQTPGQGLQFLFEYFSETQRNKGNFPGRFSGRQFSNSRSEMNVSTLELGDSALYLCASSLGGLAGGNEQYFGPGTRLTVT.